These T cell receptor beta chains were read from a single sample in a study of blood T cell repertoires in COVID-19. Generated by immunoSEQ multiplex PCR, the TCRdb table keeps only in-frame clones and is missing some. Here the sample spans about 670,000 clones, around 90% being singletons. Material for sequencing was peripheral blood. The receptors were sampled from a woman aged 18-30 years with acute or convalescent COVID-19. Each CDR3 is given with its conserved first and last residue. The order of the fields is clone size, D gene, J gene, V gene, CDR3 DNA, CDR3 protein. A D gene is named only where the DNA matches it firmly. Some rows mark clone size as missing; the rest say once, few, many or name a class of expanded clone.

- - TRBJ1-5 TRBV2 TGTGCCAGCCACCCTTCCCCAGGGCCCCAGCATTTT CASHPSPGPQHF
- - TRBJ2-3 TRBV12-3/TRBV12-4 TGTGCCAGCAGTTCGGGCACAGATACGCAGTATTTT CASSSGTDTQYF
- - TRBJ2-1 TRBV5-4 TGTGCCAGCAGCTTGATCTGGGCCAACAATGAGCAGTTCTTC CASSLIWANNEQFF
- - TRBJ2-7 TRBV23-1 TGCGCCAGTGTCCGAGCCTACGAGCAGTACTTC CASVRAYEQYF
- - TRBJ1-4 TRBV27 TGTGCCAGTAACGGGGGGGGCGCGAGAGAAAAACTGTTTTTT CASNGGGAREKLFF
- - TRBJ1-1 TRBV24-1 TGTGCCACCAGTGACGACGGGGTGGGAGTCACTGAAGCTTTCTTT CATSDDGVGVTEAFF
- - TRBJ1-5 TRBV2 TGTGCCAGCAGTGAACGGGCCGGGGTTCAGCCCCAGCATTTT CASSERAGVQPQHF
- TRBD1 TRBJ2-7 TRBV29-1 TGCAGCGCCTCGGACAGGGGGCTCTACGAGCAGTACTTC CSASDRGLYEQYF
- - TRBJ1-2 TRBV10-3 TGTGCCATCAGTGAGTCGTTAACAGGGAGCCATGGCTACACCTTC CAISESLTGSHGYTF
- - TRBJ1-1 TRBV27 TGTGCCAGCAGTTCGCAGGGCTGGGACACTGAAGCTTTCTTT CASSSQGWDTEAFF
- - TRBJ2-7 TRBV11-2 TGTGCCAGCAGCTTATTATGGGGGCCGTCCTACGAGCAGTACTTC CASSLLWGPSYEQYF
- - TRBJ2-7 TRBV28 TGTGCCAGCAGTTTAGTCACAGGGTTGGACGAGCAGTACTTC CASSLVTGLDEQYF
- - TRBJ2-1 TRBV6-2/TRBV6-3 TGTGCCAGCAGTTACCCGCCCGTCAGGGTCTGGGATGAGCAGTTCTTC CASSYPPVRVWDEQFF
once - TRBJ1-2 TRBV18 TGTGCCAGCTCACCGGGGAGAGGGCAGTTTTATGGCTACACCTTC CASSPGRGQFYGYTF
once TRBD1 TRBJ1-1 TRBV7-3 TGTGCCAGCAGCCGACAGGGACCGAACACTGAAGCTTTCTTT CASSRQGPNTEAFF
- - TRBJ2-7 TRBV3-1/TRBV3-2 TGTGCCAGCAGCCAAGAATCCCTTAGCCGCCCTTACGAGCAGTACTTC CASSQESLSRPYEQYF
- - TRBJ1-4 TRBV3-1/TRBV3-2 TGTGCCAGTAAATCGGGAGGGAAAGTCGCTAATGAAAAACTGTTTTTT CASKSGGKVANEKLFF
- - TRBJ1-1 TRBV12-5 TGTGCTAGTGGTTTGCCCTATCCTATACCTGAAGCTTTCTTT CASGLPYPIPEAFF
once TRBD1 TRBJ1-1 TRBV6-4 TGTGCCAGCAGTGTGGACAGGGACACTGAAGCTTTCTTT CASSVDRDTEAFF
- - TRBJ1-6 TRBV6-1 TGTGCCAGCAGTGAAGACAGAAACTATAATTCACCCCTCCACTTT CASSEDRNYNSPLHF
- - TRBJ2-1 TRBV2 TGTGCCAGCACCCGTCCGGCGGGCAATGAGCAGTTCTTC CASTRPAGNEQFF
- TRBD2 TRBJ2-7 TRBV2 TGTGCCAGCACCCGAGCGGGGGGAACCCTCTCCTACGAGCAGTACTTC CASTRAGGTLSYEQYF
- - TRBJ1-1 TRBV5-4 TGTGCCAGCAGCTTGTTAACAGGGCGCACTGAAGCTTTCTTT CASSLLTGRTEAFF
- - TRBJ1-6 TRBV9 TGTGCCAGCACCAGTGGGGGGGTCTATAATTCACCCCTCCACTTT CASTSGGVYNSPLHF
- - TRBJ1-5 TRBV5-5 TGTGCCAGCAGCATAGTGGCGGGCAGGTACAATCAGCCCCAGCATTTT CASSIVAGRYNQPQHF
- TRBD1 TRBJ1-4 TRBV24-1 TGTGCCACCAGTGAGGGACAGGGGGTAAAGAAACTGTTTTTT CATSEGQGVKKLFF
- - TRBJ1-6 TRBV14 TGTGCCAGCAGCCAAGAAGAGAGCTCCTATAATTCACCCCTCCACTTT CASSQEESSYNSPLHF
- - TRBJ2-1 TRBV5-1 TGCGCCAGCAGCTTGCCGACCTTGTCGGGGGAGCAGTTCTTC CASSLPTLSGEQFF
- TRBD1 TRBJ1-4 TRBV30 TGTGCCTGGAGTACCTACAGGGGGTCGAATGAAAAACTGTTTTTT CAWSTYRGSNEKLFF
- TRBD1 TRBJ1-3 TRBV19 TGTGCCAGTACCAAAAACAGGGGAAGCTCTGGAAACACCATATATTTT CASTKNRGSSGNTIYF
- - TRBJ2-2 TRBV7-8 TGTGCCAGCAGCTTAGCGTTTGACAGGCTATACACCGGGGAGCTGTTTTTT CASSLAFDRLYTGELFF
- TRBD2 TRBJ2-1 TRBV5-1 TGCGCCAGCAGCCCCCTAGCGGGGGCACACAATGAGCAGTTCTTC CASSPLAGAHNEQFF
few - TRBJ1-2 TRBV5-1 TGCGCCAGCAGCTCCGGGGTGGGCTACACCTTC CASSSGVGYTF
- - TRBJ1-2 TRBV3-1/TRBV3-2 TGTGCCAGCAGCCAATACCTGGCAGGCCAAGGCTACACCTTC CASSQYLAGQGYTF
once TRBD1 TRBJ1-3 TRBV3-1/TRBV3-2 TGTGCCAGCAGCCATACAGGGGCCTCTGGAAACACCATATATTTT CASSHTGASGNTIYF
- TRBD2 TRBJ2-5 TRBV9 TGTGCCAGCAGCGTAGGACTAGCGGGGGGTATGTGGGAGACCCAGTACTTC CASSVGLAGGMWETQYF
- - TRBJ1-1 TRBV21-1 TGTGCCAGCAGGCAAGTCAGGGAGGACACTGAAGCTTTCTTT CASRQVREDTEAFF
- - TRBJ1-1 TRBV9 TGTGCCAGCAGCCCGGTTCCTGAAGCTTTCTTT CASSPVPEAFF
few - TRBJ1-1 TRBV7-9 TGTGCCAGCAGCTCAGAACAGACCACTGAAGCTTTCTTT CASSSEQTTEAFF
- - TRBJ1-1 TRBV4-3 TGCGCCAGCAGCCAAGTTGGCGGGGGGGACACTGAAGCTTTCTTT CASSQVGGGDTEAFF